These 27 T cell receptor beta chains were all obtained from the same sample, sequenced in a study of OX40 agonist ivuxolimab in advanced cancers. This table comes from immunoSEQ multiplex PCR, and its TCRdb copy is limited to in-frame clones, with some not included. The table shows more than 85,000 clones, with over 75% occurring only once. This sample comprised CD4+ or CD8+ T cells sorted from blood, obtained in a trial of the OX40 agonist ivuxolimab. All receptors come from an adult with an advanced solid tumor such as melanoma, head and neck, liver or kidney cancer.

The V gene is TRBV19, the J gene TRBJ2-7, with a tentative D call TRBD1 (6 bases). This CDR3 comprises 14 residues. V was pared by 7 bases and J by 5 bases, with 18 bases between. Germline-derived CDR1 and CDR2 are LNHDA and SQIVND (reference sequence). CDR3 sequence (DNA): TGTGCCAGTAACCCGGGACAAACTCTAAACGAGCAGTACTTC. The encoded protein is CASNPGQTLNEQYF.

The table lists this clone with a few counts. The chain is built from TRBV5-1 and TRBJ2-7; D is perhaps TRBD1 (5 bases). V was clipped by 0 bases and J by 2 bases, with 9 bases between them. Germline assignment: CDR1 SGHRS and CDR2 YFSETQ. This CDR3 has 14 residues. As DNA, the CDR3 is TGCGCCAGCAGCTTGGTAGTGGGGCCCTACGAGCAGTACTTC. The encoded protein is CASSLVVGPYEQYF.

This clone occurred a few times. The rearrangement uses TRBV19 and TRBJ1-5, with D possibly being TRBD1 (5 bases). Germline V lookup: CDR1 LNHDA, CDR2 SQIVND (reference sequence). The CDR3 runs 13 residues. Between the trimmed V and J ends, which lost 6 bases and 4 bases, there was a span of 10 bases. DNA for the CDR3: TGTGCCAGTAGGAGGGAGGGGAATCAGCCCCAGCATTTT. This encodes CASRREGNQPQHF.

This chain links TRBV5-1 with TRBJ2-5; TRBD2 matches at 11 bases. Looked up from germline, CDR1 is SGHRS and CDR2 is YFSETQ. The CDR3 is 17 amino acids. V shed 0 bases and J 5 bases; nucleotides not matched to a gene: 9. CDR3 sequence: CASSLGLAGGPGETQYF. The CDR3 region has the DNA TGCGCCAGCAGCTTGGGATTAGCGGGAGGGCCAGGGGAGACCCAGTACTTC.

The chain has TRBV6-6 and TRBJ1-4, with D maybe TRBD1 (5 bases). The CDR3 contains 14 residues. The V gene lost 2 bases and the J gene lost 3 bases, with 7 bases spanning the gap. Germline assignment: CDR1 MNHNY and CDR2 SVGAGI (reference sequence). CDR3 nucleotide sequence: TGTGCCAGCAGTTACGGGGGGGCTAATGAAAAACTGTTTTTT. Its protein product is CASSYGGANEKLFF.

CDR3: CASSELGSGSYQETQYF. As DNA, the CDR3 is TGTGCCAGCAGTGAATTGGGTAGCGGGAGTTACCAAGAGACCCAGTACTTC. The chain joins TRBV25-1 to TRBJ2-5; 9 bases align to TRBD2. CDR3 size: 17 residues. The V and J ends lost 1 base and 0 bases, in that order; junction bases with no gene match: 6. The germline gives CDR1 MGHDK, CDR2 SYGVNS.

The chain is built from TRBV5-5 and TRBJ1-5; TRBD1 agrees at 9 bases. Germline V lookup: CDR1 SGHKS, CDR2 YYEKEE (reference sequence). The CDR3 has 15 amino acids. Trimming took 4 bases from V and 5 from J; bases not matched to a gene: 7. CDR3 DNA sequence: TGTGCCAGCAGCCTCGGACAGGGGATACATCAGCCCCAGCATTTT. Its translation: CASSLGQGIHQPQHF.

This sequence joins TRBV5-1 and TRBJ2-2; 7 positions agree with TRBD2. Germline V lookup: CDR1 SGHRS, CDR2 YFSETQ. The CDR3 extends over 16 amino acids. Trimming took 3 bases from V and 1 from J; bases not matched to a gene: 6. The CDR3 bases are TGCGCCAGCAGCTCCTTGTCTAGCGGGAACACCGGGGAGCTGTTTTTT. Translating gives CASSSLSSGNTGELFF.

V and J are TRBV5-5 and TRBJ2-2; no clear D. This CDR3 is 17 amino acids long. Trimming removed 4 bases at V and 7 bases at J, with 23 bases between. The germline gives CDR1 SGHKS, CDR2 YYEKEE (reference sequence). The CDR3 bases are TGTGCCAGCAGCAAGGGTCTTGGCACCACTCAGGTCGGGGAGCTGTTTTTT. It encodes CASSKGLGTTQVGELFF. The whole variable domain, remainder taken from reference TRBV5-5 and TRBJ2-2, is DAGVTQSPTHLIKTRGQQVTLRCSPISGHKSVSWYQQVLGQGPQFIFQYYEKEERGRGNFPDRFSARQFPNYSSELNVNALLLGDSALYLCASSKGLGTTQVGELFFGEGSRLTVL.

This clone was detected only once. The chain carries TRBV19 and TRBJ1-2; TRBD1 aligns across 9 bases. This CDR3 contains 14 residues. V shed 7 bases, J shed 5 bases, and the junction held 8 bases outside the gene matches. Germline V gives CDR1 LNHDA, CDR2 SQIVND (reference sequence). DNA for the CDR3: TGTGCCAGTAAAGTCCGGACAGGGGATTATGGCTACACCTTC. It yields the protein CASKVRTGDYGYTF.

This chain joins TRBV5-1 and TRBJ2-7, with a tentative D call TRBD2 (5 bases). From germline, CDR1 is SGHRS and CDR2 YFSETQ. The V end was cut by 5 bases, the J end by 0 bases, with 21 bases between. The CDR3 sequence is 17 residues long. The CDR3 region has the DNA TGCGCCAGCAGTCTCAGTTCAACCCAGCGGCACTCCTACGAGCAGTACTTC. Protein sequence: CASSLSSTQRHSYEQYF.

This sequence joins TRBV27 and TRBJ2-3, with D tentatively TRBD1 (5 bases). Between the trimmed V and J ends, which lost 0 bases and 4 bases, there was a span of 8 bases. This CDR3 is 14 amino acids long. CDR1 MNHEY and CDR2 SMNVEV come from the germline V gene (reference sequence). The CDR3 protein is CASSLSQGADTQYF. CDR3 sequence (DNA): TGTGCCAGCAGTTTATCGCAGGGTGCAGATACGCAGTATTTT.

The V gene is TRBV2, the J gene TRBJ2-7; 12 bases are shared with TRBD1. The CDR3 is made up of 16 amino acids. Germline CDR1 is SNHLY and CDR2 is FYNNEI. Unmatched junction bases numbered 3, after V lost 3 bases and J lost 0 bases. The CDR3 bases are TGTGCCAGCAGTGATGTGGGACAGGGGGCCTCCTACGAGCAGTACTTC. It translates to CASSDVGQGASYEQYF.

The chain joins TRBV27 to TRBJ1-2; 8 bases are shared with TRBD1. J gave up 8 bases and V 5 bases, and 10 bases lay outside the gene matches. CDR3 size: 14 residues. Germline values: CDR1 MNHEY, CDR2 SMNVEV (reference sequence). The CDR3 DNA sequence: TGTGCCAGCAGTCCCCGACAGGGGTTGAGCGGCTACACCTTC. Translating gives CASSPRQGLSGYTF.

V is TRBV5-1 and J is TRBJ2-3; D tentatively reads TRBD1 or TRBD2 (5 bases each). In germline, CDR1 is SGHRS, CDR2 YFSETQ. V was cut by 4 bases and J by 0 bases, with 12 bases left in between. This CDR3 region has 15 residues. CDR3 in DNA: TGCGCCAGCAGCAGAAGGGACCTAAGCACAGATACGCAGTATTTT. Encoded protein: CASSRRDLSTDTQYF.

The rearrangement uses TRBV7-9 and TRBJ2-2; 7 positions match TRBD1. The CDR3 covers 15 residues. V dropped 5 bases and J dropped 5; count of bases not matched to a gene: 8. CDR1 SEHNR and CDR2 FQNEAQ come from the germline V gene (reference sequence). CDR3 amino acids: CASSRTGARTGELFF. CDR3 in DNA: TGTGCCAGCAGCCGAACAGGGGCGCGAACCGGGGAGCTGTTTTTT.

The chain employs TRBV4-2 and TRBJ2-5; D ambiguous. The CDR3 contains 16 residues. From germline, CDR1 is LGHNA and CDR2 YNFKEQ. The V and J ends lost 0 bases and 1 base respectively, with 12 bases between them. The CDR3 spells CASSQDFSQFQETQYF. The CDR3 DNA follows: TGTGCCAGCAGCCAAGATTTTAGTCAGTTCCAAGAGACCCAGTACTTC.

This chain joins TRBV7-2 and TRBJ2-2, with 9 bases matching TRBD1. The V gene end was trimmed by 4 bases and the J gene end by 4 bases; junction bases not matched to a gene: 10. Germline V lookup: CDR1 SGHTA, CDR2 FQGNSA. The CDR3 has 17 amino acids. CDR3 loop: CASSWPGQGFLTGELFF. The CDR3 DNA reads TGTGCCAGCAGCTGGCCGGGACAGGGTTTCCTCACCGGGGAGCTGTTTTTT.

The V gene is TRBV7-2, the J gene TRBJ2-1; 8 nucleotides line up with TRBD1. V lost 0 bases, J lost 7 bases, and 5 bases stayed unmatched. Germline CDR1 SGHTA, CDR2 FQGNSA. The CDR3 length is 15 residues. CDR3 bases: TGTGCCAGCAGCTTAGCGCGGAGGACAGGGAATGAGCAGTTCTTC. Protein sequence: CASSLARRTGNEQFF.

The V gene is TRBV7-2, the J gene TRBJ2-7; D is possibly TRBD2 (5 bases). The germline V gene has CDR1 SGHTA and CDR2 FQGNSA. V lost 3 bases, J lost 4 bases, and 13 bases lay in between. The length of the CDR3 is 14 residues. CDR3 nucleotides: TGTGCCAGCAGCTTGAATAATGGGAGATACGAGCAGTACTTC. Its translation is CASSLNNGRYEQYF.

In this sample, this clone turned up a few times. The chain joins TRBV4-2 to TRBJ2-5, with a weak D call TRBD2 (5 bases). Trimming pared 1 base from V and 3 bases from J, leaving 21 bases between. This CDR3 contains 18 residues. Germline assignment: CDR1 LGHNA and CDR2 YNFKEQ. Written as DNA, the CDR3 is TGTGCCAGCAGCCAAGTTCCGGGATCGGTCTGGGCGAAAGAGACCCAGTACTTC. Protein sequence: CASSQVPGSVWAKETQYF.

The chain carries TRBV25-1 and TRBJ2-7; a weak D match, TRBD2 (6 bases). The CDR3 runs to 14 residues. The V and J ends lost 11 bases and 3 bases respectively, with 20 bases between them. Germline assignment: CDR1 MGHDK and CDR2 SYGVNS. CDR3 residues: CAAEGRNEIYEQYF. The CDR3 DNA is TGTGCCGCGGAGGGACGCAATGAGATCTACGAGCAGTACTTC.

This clone showed up just a few times. The chain employs TRBV28 and TRBJ1-5; no reliable D call. The V end was cut by 6 bases, the J end by 9 bases, with 12 bases between. This CDR3 has 12 amino acids. Germline assignment: CDR1 MDHEN and CDR2 SYDVKM. CDR3 sequence: CASSPQVSPQHF. DNA of the CDR3: TGTGCCAGCAGCCCCCAGGTTTCGCCCCAGCATTTT.

This clone was seen a few times. The chain recombines TRBV29-1 with TRBJ2-7; 12 bases line up with TRBD1. Per germline, CDR1 SQVTM and CDR2 ANQGSEA. V was clipped by 7 bases and J by 6 bases; unmatched bases: 7. CDR3 size: 13 residues. The CDR3 DNA sequence: TGCAGCGCCACCGGGACAGGGGGCTCCGAGCAGTACTTC. This encodes CSATGTGGSEQYF.

The rearrangement joins TRBV6-1 to TRBJ2-1, with TRBD2 matching 11 bases. CDR1 is MNHNS, CDR2 SASEGT, per germline. CDR3 length: 15 amino acids. J was trimmed by 3 bases and V by 3 bases; bases with no gene match: 1. Here the CDR3 reads CASSEGLADYNEQFF. The CDR3 DNA is TGTGCCAGCAGTGAGGGACTAGCGGACTACAATGAGCAGTTCTTC.

This sequence joins TRBV19 and TRBJ2-1; D possibly corresponds to TRBD2 (5 bases). The CDR3 totals 15 residues. The germline gives CDR1 LNHDA, CDR2 SQIVND (reference sequence). V was cut by 2 bases and J by 0 bases, with 8 bases left in between. CDR3 coding DNA: TGTGCCAGTAGTATATCCGCGGGCTCCTACAATGAGCAGTTCTTC. It specifies CASSISAGSYNEQFF. The variable domain in full, completed from reference TRBV19 and TRBJ2-1, reads DGGITQSPKYLFRKEGQNVTLSCEQNLNHDAMYWYRQDPGQGLRLIYYSQIVNDFQKGDIAEGYSVSREKKESFPLTVTSAQKNPTAFYLCASSISAGSYNEQFFGPGTRLTVL.

The chain joins TRBV23-1 to TRBJ1-4, with D maybe TRBD1 (6 bases). TRBV23-1 is sorted into the ORF group, with uncertain function. The CDR3 covers 12 residues. With 9 bases removed from V and 7 bases from J, the gap between germline ends came to 12 bases. CDR3 nucleotides: TGCGCCAGAGGGGGAGTCGCTGAAAAACTGTTTTTT. Protein product: CARGGVAEKLFF.